One sample yielded the 24 T cell receptor beta chains listed below, sequenced in a study of low-dose radiotherapy and immunotherapy resistance in tumors. Covering alpha and beta chains, TRAV- and TRBV-specific primers were used for the first-strand cDNA. It was with a constant-region primer and a V-primer adapter that TCRs were amplified over roughly 18 PCR cycles. A single record per CDR3 protein comes from TCRdb applying MiXCR to the reads. Of tens of thousands of distinct CDR3 sequences listed, roughly 17% are singletons. Described time point: after trial treatment. Treatment noted: LDRT plus nivolumab, ipilimumab, low-dose cyclophosphamide and aspirin (RACIN trial). The specimen was PBMCs, collected after low-dose radiotherapy plus immunotherapy. The source of these receptors is a male donor with prostate cancer.

Many counts were recorded for this clonotype. The V call is TRBV24-1, the J call TRBJ2-1; TRBD1 agrees at 9 bases. CDR3 length equals 15 residues. Germline CDR1 is KGHDR and CDR2 is SFDVKD. The junction had 3 bases not matched to a gene; V was cut back by 3 bases and J by 4 bases. CDR3 DNA sequence: TGTGCCACCAGTGATCCACAGGGGGCTTACAATGAGCAGTTCTTC. Residues: CATSDPQGAYNEQFF.

This clonotype came up many times. The rearrangement uses TRBV28 and TRBJ2-7; D may be TRBD1 (6 bases). V lost 7 bases to trimming and J lost 4 bases, with 14 bases between them. Germline V gene lookup returns CDR1 MDHEN and CDR2 SYDVKM. The CDR3 runs to 13 residues. CDR3 sequence reads: CASTTGFTYEQYF. The CDR3 DNA follows: TGTGCCAGCACTACAGGGTTCACGTACGAGCAGTACTTC.

Many counts were recorded for this clonotype. The V and J genes are TRBV12-3 or TRBV12-4 and TRBJ2-7; 7 bases match TRBD1. Trimming at V came to 6 bases and at J to 0 bases, leaving 8 bases not matched to a gene. This CDR3 comprises 15 residues. DNA for the CDR3: TGTGCCAGCAGCTCTTCAGGGACAGCCTCCTACGAGCAGTACTTC. It codes for CASSSSGTASYEQYF.

This clonotype was counted a few times. The chain has TRBV10-3 and TRBJ2-1; weak D call: TRBD2 (6 bases). This CDR3 has 13 amino acids. Per the germline V gene, CDR1 is ENHRY and CDR2 is SYGVKD. With 10 bases removed from V and 7 bases from J, the gap between germline ends came to 17 bases. CDR3 bases: TGTGCCAACTCTGCGGAGGGGACGAATGAGCAGTTCTTC. The encoded protein is CANSAEGTNEQFF.

The table lists this clonotype with many counts. V gene TRBV4-1 combines with J gene TRBJ1-2; D not resolved. This CDR3 contains 14 residues. Germline values: CDR1 MGHRA, CDR2 YSYEKL. The V end was cut by 0 bases, the J end by 5 bases, with 10 bases between. CDR3 region: CASSQEWGGYGYTF. The CDR3 DNA follows: TGCGCCAGCAGCCAAGAATGGGGTGGTTATGGCTACACCTTC.

There are many counts of this clonotype. The chain has TRBV28 and TRBJ2-7, with a tentative D call TRBD2 (5 bases). Germline lookup yields CDR1 MDHEN and CDR2 SYDVKM. V was cut by 5 bases and J by 6 bases, with 23 bases left in between. The CDR3 has 16 residues. This CDR3 reads CASSPRFQLTTLEQYF. In DNA form, the CDR3 reads TGTGCCAGCAGTCCCCGATTTCAGTTGACTACGCTCGAGCAGTACTTC.

This clonotype was recorded at least ten times. The rearrangement joins TRBV28 to TRBJ2-3; no firm D call. The CDR3 covers 15 residues. With 6 bases removed from V and 0 bases from J, the gap between germline ends came to 13 bases. CDR1 MDHEN and CDR2 SYDVKM come from the germline V gene. In nucleotides, the CDR3 is TGTGCCAGCAGAAGATGGGTTTCTAGCACAGATACGCAGTATTTT. Translated: CASRRWVSSTDTQYF.

This clonotype was detected only once. The J gene is TRBJ2-6, the V gene TRBV12-3 or TRBV12-4; D uncertain. This CDR3 spans 18 amino acids. With 3 bases removed from V and 0 bases from J, the gap between germline ends came to 15 bases. The CDR3 nucleotides read TGTGCCAGCAGTTTCGCGGCGGCCGCGGTCTCTGGGGCCAACGTCCTGACTTTC. Translated: CASSFAAAAVSGANVLTF.

In regard to this clonotype: A much larger clone sits a single nucleotide away, making a read error possible. The chain recombines TRBV4-2 with TRBJ2-5, with 12 bases identical to TRBD1. The J segment lost 4 bases and the V segment lost 5 bases, leaving 8 bases of the junction unmatched. This CDR3 contains 16 residues. Germline-derived CDR1 and CDR2 are LGHNA and YNFKEQ. The CDR3 spells CASSKGTGGFGETQYF. CDR3 bases: TGTGCCAGCAGCAAAGGGACAGGGGGCTTCGGAGAGACCCAGTACTTC.

Notes on this clonotype: A read error may be the cause here, since a much bigger clone is one base away. This chain connects TRBV19 to TRBJ2-1, with D perhaps given as TRBD1 or TRBD2 (5 bases each). The ends were cut back, 4 bases at V and 10 bases at J, with 20 bases in the middle. Looked up from germline, CDR1 is LNHDA and CDR2 is SQIVND (reference sequence). This CDR3 has 15 residues. The CDR3 nucleotides are TGTGCCAGTAGTAGGAAGGGGACGGAATACTACGAGCAGTTCTTC. Protein product: CASSRKGTEYYEQFF.

The chain carries TRBV27 and TRBJ2-1, with D maybe TRBD2 (6 bases). The V and J ends lost 3 bases and 10 bases respectively, with 16 bases between them. This CDR3 has 14 residues. The germline CDR1 and CDR2 sequences are MNHEY and SMNVEV (reference sequence). In nucleotides, the CDR3 is TGTGCCAGCAGTTTGGGACTCCCCGGCTGGGAGCAGTTCTTC. It specifies CASSLGLPGWEQFF.

This clonotype was detected a few times. The rearrangement joins TRBV11-3 to TRBJ2-1, with D perhaps matching TRBD1 (6 bases). The ends were cut back, 2 bases at V and 4 bases at J, with 12 bases in the middle. Germline loops: CDR1 SGHNT, CDR2 YENEEA. There are 15 residues in the CDR3. In DNA form, the CDR3 reads TGTGCCAGCAGCTTAAGTCAGGGACAATACAATGAGCAGTTCTTC. Its translation is CASSLSQGQYNEQFF. The full variable domain, rest sourced from reference TRBV11-3 and TRBJ2-1, is EAGVVQSPRYKIIEKKQPVAFWCNPISGHNTLYWYLQNLGQGPELLIRYENEEAVDDSQLPKDRFSAERLKGVDSTLKIQPAELGDSAVYLCASSLSQGQYNEQFFGPGTRLTVL.

This clonotype was observed at least ten times. The rearrangement links TRBV7-9 to TRBJ1-1, with D uncertain. The V and J ends lost 3 bases and 3 bases respectively, with 8 bases between them. This CDR3 is 13 amino acids long. Germline assignment: CDR1 SEHNR and CDR2 FQNEAQ (reference sequence). This CDR3 reads CASSFLMDTEAFF. In DNA, the CDR3 is TGTGCCAGCAGCTTTCTTATGGACACTGAAGCTTTCTTT.

Ten or more counts support this clonotype. V gene TRBV7-8 combines with J gene TRBJ1-1; no reliable D call. The ends were cut back, 7 bases at V and 7 bases at J, with 10 bases in the middle. The CDR3 is 11 residues long. Germline V CDR1 and CDR2: SGHVS, FQNEAQ. The CDR3: CASKLGNEAFF. The CDR3 DNA reads as TGTGCCAGCAAACTCGGTAATGAAGCTTTCTTT.

There are many counts of this clonotype. The chain employs TRBV28 and TRBJ1-1; D remains ambiguous. The CDR3 loop spans 15 amino acids. V was shortened by 4 bases and J by 4 bases, with 16 bases between the two germline ends. Per the germline V gene, CDR1 is MDHEN and CDR2 is SYDVKM. This CDR3 reads CASSSSTPAGTEAFF. The CDR3 DNA follows: TGTGCCAGCAGTTCATCGACTCCCGCGGGCACTGAAGCTTTCTTT.

This clonotype was counted many times. This chain connects TRBV11-2 to TRBJ2-4; TRBD1 is a possible D gene (6 bases). Trimming shortened V by 0 bases and J by 6 bases, and 9 bases separated the two germline ends. The CDR3 is 14 residues long. Per germline, CDR1 SGHAT and CDR2 FQNNGV. The CDR3 loop is CASSLEDSRNIQYF. CDR3 coding DNA: TGTGCCAGCAGCTTAGAGGACAGCAGAAACATTCAGTACTTC.

This clonotype occurred many times. The J gene is TRBJ1-5, the V gene TRBV28; D not resolved. Trimming removed 6 bases from V and 2 bases from J, with 8 bases in between. The CDR3 totals 13 residues. The germline CDR1 and CDR2 sequences are MDHEN and SYDVKM. Written as DNA, the CDR3 is TGTGCCAGCAGAACTTTGGGCAATCAGCCCCAGCATTTT. It codes for CASRTLGNQPQHF.

This clonotype was found many times. J is TRBJ2-1 and V is TRBV4-1; the match to TRBD1 covers 7 bases. Germline values: CDR1 MGHRA, CDR2 YSYEKL. After removal of 10 bases from V and 0 bases from J, the junction contained 9 bases not matched to a gene. The length of the CDR3 is 15 residues. The CDR3 region is CATTGTDRSYNEQFF. CDR3 nucleotide sequence: TGCGCCACTACAGGGACAGACCGCTCCTACAATGAGCAGTTCTTC.

This clonotype was observed many times. V and J are TRBV19 and TRBJ1-5, with TRBD1 as a possible D gene (5 bases). The CDR3 is 13 amino acids. Trimming took off 7 bases at V and 4 bases at J, with 11 bases between the two ends. Germline values: CDR1 LNHDA, CDR2 SQIVND (reference sequence). CDR3 loop: CASNRQRNQPQHF. CDR3 sequence (DNA): TGTGCCAGTAACCGACAGAGAAATCAGCCCCAGCATTTT.

The gene calls are TRBV7-8 and TRBJ1-3, with a tentative D call TRBD1 (5 bases). This CDR3 is built from 19 residues. CDR1 is SGHVS and CDR2 is FQNEAQ in the germline V gene. V was shortened by 3 bases and J by 0 bases, with 21 bases between the two germline ends. CDR3 nucleotide sequence: TGTGCCAGCAGCTTTGGCAGGGTGGCCCCGCTGAACTCTGGAAACACCATATATTTT. Translated: CASSFGRVAPLNSGNTIYF.

This clonotype was seen repeatedly, ten times or more. The chain is built from TRBV6-1 and TRBJ2-3, with a tentative D call TRBD1 (6 bases). Germline CDR1 reads MNHNS; CDR2 reads SASEGT. There are 13 residues in the CDR3. Trimming removed 8 bases from V and 1 base from J, with 10 bases in between. CDR3 residues: CASGTSGTDTQYF. The CDR3 DNA sequence: TGTGCCAGCGGGACATCTGGCACAGATACGCAGTATTTT.

This clonotype was seen ten or more times. The gene calls are TRBV19 and TRBJ1-5, with a possible D match to TRBD1 (5 bases). V was clipped by 7 bases and J by 4 bases, with 17 bases between them. The germline CDR1 and CDR2 sequences are LNHDA and SQIVND (reference sequence). This CDR3 is built from 15 residues. The CDR3 protein is CASMNVYGTNQPQHF. CDR3 DNA: TGTGCCAGTATGAATGTATATGGGACGAATCAGCCCCAGCATTTT. The full variable domain, completed using reference TRBV19 and TRBJ1-5, is DGGITQSPKYLFRKEGQNVTLSCEQNLNHDAMYWYRQDPGQGLRLIYYSQIVNDFQKGDIAEGYSVSREKKESFPLTVTSAQKNPTAFYLCASMNVYGTNQPQHFGDGTRLSIL.

This clonotype was counted at least ten times. The V gene is TRBV29-1, the J gene TRBJ1-1; no reliable D call. There are 10 residues in the CDR3. CDR1 is SQVTM, CDR2 ANQGSEA, per germline. The germline V and J ends were trimmed by 7 bases and 4 bases, with 7 bases remaining between them. CDR3 sequence: CSGYSTEAFF. The DNA of the CDR3 is TGCAGCGGATACAGCACTGAAGCTTTCTTT.

This clonotype was counted many times. V is TRBV19 and J is TRBJ1-3, with D perhaps TRBD1 (6 bases). CDR1 is LNHDA, CDR2 SQIVND, per germline (reference sequence). Trimming took off 5 bases at V and 3 bases at J, with 17 bases between the two ends. The CDR3 length is 16 residues. CDR3 sequence (DNA): TGTGCCAGTAGTTTTCGCACAGGGACGGATGGAAACACCATATATTTT. It yields the protein CASSFRTGTDGNTIYF.